This T cell receptor beta chain was sequenced during a study of cytomegalovirus exposure and HLA in healthy donors. Background on the study: Researchers found that less than 90% of fewer than 450 genotyped donors fell within the Caucasian-associated ancestry cluster.

Points from the study as a whole: When analyzed later, a missense DCLRE1C variant was found to be linked to TCR beta V- and J-gene trimming. Several of the most significant clusters appeared, in a later analysis, to be linked to common viral pathogens.

Remarks on this clone: Its antigen is as yet unknown.

Primers for the PCR totalled 60 Vbeta and 13 Jbeta. Using immunoSEQ multiplex PCR, the repertoire was profiled, and TCRdb retains in-frame clones only, with some absent. This sample has 65,000 to 90,000 clones; about 81% occur once, and the top ten carry 4% to 4.5%. Material for sequencing was PBMCs. The source of this sequence is a man aged 60-69 years in good health and CMV-seronegative.

CDR3 protein: CASSPRQGTYGYTF. The CDR3 DNA reads TGTGCCAGCAGTCCCCGACAGGGAACCTATGGCTACACCTTC. This sequence joins TRBV2 and TRBJ1-2; 7 bases line up with TRBD1. CDR1 SNHLY and CDR2 FYNNEI come from the germline V gene. Trimming removed 5 bases from V and 4 bases from J; junction bases left unmatched: 7. This CDR3 spans 14 amino acids.